This note documents a single T cell receptor beta chain sequence. CDR1 is LNHDA, CDR2 SQIVND, per germline (reference sequence). This CDR3 region has 14 residues. V lost 1 base, J lost 4 bases, and 2 bases stayed unmatched. This record comes from a study of T cells in Graves' hyperthyroidism and ophthalmopathy. There were TCR beta CDR3 regions amplified from RNA transcripts. Using the HTBI primer set, a first-round RT-PCR was run on the TCR CDR3. TCRdb passed the multiplex PCR reads through MiXCR, listing each CDR3 protein once. The profile shows around 580,000 distinct CDR3 sequences, around 17% of them singletons.

The chain couples TRBV19 to TRBJ2-3; 7 bases line up with TRBD1. The sequence derives from a woman aged 18-29 years with Graves' hyperthyroidism. Sequencing input: blood. The CDR3 DNA is TGTGCCAGTAGTATAGGGGACAGCGCAGATACGCAGTATTTT. Its protein product is CASSIGDSADTQYF.